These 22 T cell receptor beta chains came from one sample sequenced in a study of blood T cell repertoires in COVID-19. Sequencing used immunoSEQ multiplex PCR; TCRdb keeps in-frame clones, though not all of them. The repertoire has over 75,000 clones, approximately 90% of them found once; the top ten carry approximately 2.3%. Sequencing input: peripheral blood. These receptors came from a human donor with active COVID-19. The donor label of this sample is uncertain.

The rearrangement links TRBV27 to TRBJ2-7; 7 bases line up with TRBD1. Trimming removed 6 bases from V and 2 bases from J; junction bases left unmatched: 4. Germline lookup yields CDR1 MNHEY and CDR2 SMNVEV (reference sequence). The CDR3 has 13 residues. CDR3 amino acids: CASRLGTAYEQYF. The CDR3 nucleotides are TGTGCCAGCAGACTCGGGACAGCCTACGAGCAGTACTTC.

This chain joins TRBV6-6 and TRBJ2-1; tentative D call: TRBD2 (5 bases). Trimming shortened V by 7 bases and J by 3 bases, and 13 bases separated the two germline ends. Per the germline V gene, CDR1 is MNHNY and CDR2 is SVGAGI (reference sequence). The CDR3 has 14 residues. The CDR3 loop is CASTLPGVYNEQFF. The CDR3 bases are TGTGCCAGCACTCTTCCCGGGGTCTACAATGAGCAGTTCTTC.

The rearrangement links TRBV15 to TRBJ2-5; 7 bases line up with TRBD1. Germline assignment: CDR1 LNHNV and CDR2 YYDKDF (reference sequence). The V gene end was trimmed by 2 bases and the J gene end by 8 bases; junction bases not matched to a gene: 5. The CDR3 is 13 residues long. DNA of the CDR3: TGTGCCACCAGCAGATACCGGGACAGTACCCAGTACTTC. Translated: CATSRYRDSTQYF.

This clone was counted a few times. The CDR3 DNA reads as TGTGCCAGTAGTATAGATGTTATTTCAGCCCAGCATTTT. This encodes CASSIDVISAQHF. The chain has TRBV19 and TRBJ1-5; unclear D gene. V was pared by 0 bases and J by 11 bases, with 11 bases between. This CDR3 spans 13 amino acids. From germline, CDR1 is LNHDA and CDR2 SQIVND (reference sequence). Full variable domain (rest looked up from reference TRBV19 and TRBJ1-5): DGGITQSPKYLFRKEGQNVTLSCEQNLNHDAMYWYRQDPGQGLRLIYYSQIVNDFQKGDIAEGYSVSREKKESFPLTVTSAQKNPTAFYLCASSIDVISAQHFGDGTRLSIL.

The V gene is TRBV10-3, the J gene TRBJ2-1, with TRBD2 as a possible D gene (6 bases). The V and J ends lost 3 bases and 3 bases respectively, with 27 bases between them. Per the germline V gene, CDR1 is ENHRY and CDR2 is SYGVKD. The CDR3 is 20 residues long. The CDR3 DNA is TGTGCCATCAGTGACTTCATCCGTTCGGTTTCGGTGGGGGGCTACAATGAGCAGTTCTTC. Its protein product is CAISDFIRSVSVGGYNEQFF.

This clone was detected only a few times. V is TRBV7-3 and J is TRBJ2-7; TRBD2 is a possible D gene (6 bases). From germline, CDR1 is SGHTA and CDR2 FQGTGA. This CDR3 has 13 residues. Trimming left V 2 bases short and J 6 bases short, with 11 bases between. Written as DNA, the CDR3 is TGTGCCAGCAGCTTAGAGCGGGTGGGCGAGCAGTACTTC. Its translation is CASSLERVGEQYF.

This chain's CDR3 is CASSVYLTSGGEGETQYF. The CDR3 DNA follows: TGTGCCAGCAGCGTATATCTGACTAGCGGGGGGGAAGGAGAGACCCAGTACTTC. This chain connects TRBV7-2 to TRBJ2-5; TRBD2 agrees at 14 bases. Looked up from germline, CDR1 is SGHTA and CDR2 is FQGNSA. The CDR3 consists of 18 residues. The trim removed 5 bases at V and 4 bases at J, leaving 12 bases unmatched.

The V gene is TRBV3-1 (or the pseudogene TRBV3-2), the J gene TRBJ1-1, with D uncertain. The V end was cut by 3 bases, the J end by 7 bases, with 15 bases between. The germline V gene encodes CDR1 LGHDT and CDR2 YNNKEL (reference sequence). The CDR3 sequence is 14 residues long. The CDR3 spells CASSQFRAGSEAFF. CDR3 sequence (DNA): TGTGCCAGCAGCCAGTTTCGAGCAGGTAGTGAAGCTTTCTTT.

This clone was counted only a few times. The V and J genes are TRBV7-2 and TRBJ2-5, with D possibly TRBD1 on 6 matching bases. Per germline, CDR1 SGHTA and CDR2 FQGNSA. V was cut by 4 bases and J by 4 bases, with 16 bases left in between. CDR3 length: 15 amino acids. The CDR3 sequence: CASSWAQGNGETQYF. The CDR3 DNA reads TGTGCCAGCAGCTGGGCGCAGGGGAATGGAGAGACCCAGTACTTC.

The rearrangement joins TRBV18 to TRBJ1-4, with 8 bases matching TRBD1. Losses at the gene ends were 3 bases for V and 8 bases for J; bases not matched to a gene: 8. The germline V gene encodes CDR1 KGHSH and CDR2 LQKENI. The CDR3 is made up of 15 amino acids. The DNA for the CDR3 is TGTGCCAGCTCACCGAAATCGGACAGGGACGAAAAACTGTTTTTT. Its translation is CASSPKSDRDEKLFF.

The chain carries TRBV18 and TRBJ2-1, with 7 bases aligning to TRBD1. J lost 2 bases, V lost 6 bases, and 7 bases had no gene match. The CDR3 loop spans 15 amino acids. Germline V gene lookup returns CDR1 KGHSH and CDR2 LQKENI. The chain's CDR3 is CASSSLQGTYNEQFF. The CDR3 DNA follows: TGTGCCAGCTCGTCACTACAGGGGACCTACAATGAGCAGTTCTTC. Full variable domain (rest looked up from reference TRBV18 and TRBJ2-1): NAGVMQNPRHLVRRRGQEARLRCSPMKGHSHVYWYRQLPEEGLKFMVYLQKENIIDESGMPKERFSAEFPKEGPSILRIQQVVRGDSAAYFCASSSLQGTYNEQFFGPGTRLTVL.

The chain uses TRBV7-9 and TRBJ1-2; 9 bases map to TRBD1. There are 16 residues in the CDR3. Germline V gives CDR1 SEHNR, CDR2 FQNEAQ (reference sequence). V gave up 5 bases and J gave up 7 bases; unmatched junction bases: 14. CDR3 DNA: TGTGCCAGCAGCCGCTCCTCGGGACAGGGAACCCTTGGCTACACCTTC. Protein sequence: CASSRSSGQGTLGYTF.

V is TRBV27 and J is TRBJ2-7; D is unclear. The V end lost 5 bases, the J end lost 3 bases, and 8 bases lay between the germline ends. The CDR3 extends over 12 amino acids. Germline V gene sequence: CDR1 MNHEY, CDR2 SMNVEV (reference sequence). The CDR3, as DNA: TGTGCCAGCAGTATAATCGGCTACGAGCAGTACTTC. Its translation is CASSIIGYEQYF.

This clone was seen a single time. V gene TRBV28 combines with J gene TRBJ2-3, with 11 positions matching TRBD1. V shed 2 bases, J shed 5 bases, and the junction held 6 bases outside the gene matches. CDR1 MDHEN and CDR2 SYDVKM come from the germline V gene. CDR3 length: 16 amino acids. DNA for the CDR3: TGTGCCAGCAGTTTAGTGGGACAGGGGGACAAAGATACGCAGTATTTT. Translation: CASSLVGQGDKDTQYF.

The CDR3: CASSISTGTDTQYF. The CDR3 coding sequence is TGTGCCAGTAGTATAAGCACAGGGACGGATACGCAGTATTTT. The gene calls are TRBV19 and TRBJ2-3; D possibly corresponds to TRBD1 (6 bases). The V gene's germline CDR1 is LNHDA and CDR2 SQIVND (reference sequence). The CDR3 spans 14 residues. The V end was cut by 2 bases, the J end by 6 bases, with 12 bases between.

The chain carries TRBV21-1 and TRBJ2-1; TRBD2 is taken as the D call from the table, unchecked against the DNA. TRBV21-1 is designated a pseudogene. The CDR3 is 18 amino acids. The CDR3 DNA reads TGTGCCAGCAGCAAAGGTCGGACTAGCGGGGGGGCCTACAATGAGCAGTTCTTC. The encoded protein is CASSKGRTSGGAYNEQFF.

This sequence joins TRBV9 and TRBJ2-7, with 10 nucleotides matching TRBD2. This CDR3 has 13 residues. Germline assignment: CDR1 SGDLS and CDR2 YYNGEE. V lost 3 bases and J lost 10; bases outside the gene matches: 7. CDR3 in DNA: TGTGCCAGCAGCGAAACCGGGACTAGCGACCAGTACTTC. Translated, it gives CASSETGTSDQYF.

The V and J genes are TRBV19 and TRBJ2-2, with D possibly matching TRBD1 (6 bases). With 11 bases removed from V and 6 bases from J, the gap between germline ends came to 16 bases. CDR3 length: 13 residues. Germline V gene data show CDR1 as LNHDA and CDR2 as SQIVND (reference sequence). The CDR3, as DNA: TGTGCCTCCAGGCAACAGGGCTCCGGGGAGCTGTTTTTT. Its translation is CASRQQGSGELFF.

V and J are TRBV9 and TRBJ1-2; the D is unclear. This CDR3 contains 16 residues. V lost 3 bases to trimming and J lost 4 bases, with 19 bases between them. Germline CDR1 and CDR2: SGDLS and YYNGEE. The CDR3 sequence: CASSDPGRVSSYGYTF. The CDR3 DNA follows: TGTGCCAGCAGCGACCCCGGGAGGGTTTCCTCCTATGGCTACACCTTC.

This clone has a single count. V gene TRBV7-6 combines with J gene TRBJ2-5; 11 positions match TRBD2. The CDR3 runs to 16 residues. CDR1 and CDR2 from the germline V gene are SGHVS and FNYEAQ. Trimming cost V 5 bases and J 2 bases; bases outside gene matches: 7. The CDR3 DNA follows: TGTGCCAGCAGCCCCACTAGCGGGGGACCACAAGAGACCCAGTACTTC. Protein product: CASSPTSGGPQETQYF.

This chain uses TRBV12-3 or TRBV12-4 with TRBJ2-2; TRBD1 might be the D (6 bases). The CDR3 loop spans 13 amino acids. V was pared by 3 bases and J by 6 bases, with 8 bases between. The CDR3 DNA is TGTGCCAGCAGTTTTGGGGGCCCCGGGGAGCTGTTTTTT. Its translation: CASSFGGPGELFF.

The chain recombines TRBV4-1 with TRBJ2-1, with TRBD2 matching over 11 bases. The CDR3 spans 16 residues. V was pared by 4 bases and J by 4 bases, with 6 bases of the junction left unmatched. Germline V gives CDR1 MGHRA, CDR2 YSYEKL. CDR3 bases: TGCGCCAGCAGCCTCTATAGCGGGGGGGCTTACAATGAGCAGTTCTTC. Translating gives CASSLYSGGAYNEQFF.